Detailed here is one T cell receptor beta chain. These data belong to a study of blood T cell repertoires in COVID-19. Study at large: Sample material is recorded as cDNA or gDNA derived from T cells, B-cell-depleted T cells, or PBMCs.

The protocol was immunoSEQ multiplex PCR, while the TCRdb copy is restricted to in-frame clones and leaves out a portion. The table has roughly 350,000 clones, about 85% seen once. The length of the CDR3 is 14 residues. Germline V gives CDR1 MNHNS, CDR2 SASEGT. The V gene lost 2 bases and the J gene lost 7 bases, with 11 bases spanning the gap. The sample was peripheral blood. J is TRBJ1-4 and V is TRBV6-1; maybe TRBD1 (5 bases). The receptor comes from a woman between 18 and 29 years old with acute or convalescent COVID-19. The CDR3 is CASSEIGGREKLFF. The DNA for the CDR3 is TGTGCCAGCAGTGAAATCGGGGGACGTGAAAAACTGTTTTTT.